Listed below are T cell receptor beta chains from one sample, sequenced in a study of early T cells in non-severe SARS-CoV-2 infection. TCRdb reprocessed the 5' RACE reads with MiXCR, giving one entry per CDR3 protein. The sample consists of roughly 48,000 distinct CDR3 sequences, about 4.2% of them appearing once. The sequenced material came from whole blood. These TCRs come from an adult who was a healthcare worker with PCR-confirmed SARS-CoV-2 infection or an uninfected control (not recorded which). The conserved cysteine and the conserved F or W are not part of the CDR3 here. A D gene is named only where the DNA matches it firmly.

v_call: TRBV6-2/TRBV6-3; j_call: TRBJ2-7; d_call: NA; cdr3_aa: ASSPQGPQSYEQY
v_call: TRBV20-1; j_call: TRBJ2-1; d_call: NA; cdr3_aa: SAGGTLGDNEQF
v_call: TRBV7-2; j_call: TRBJ2-1; d_call: TRBD2; cdr3_aa: ASSLTSGTLARAYNEQF
v_call: TRBV3-1; j_call: TRBJ2-3; d_call: NA; cdr3_aa: ASSPQLSTDTQY
v_call: TRBV29-1; j_call: TRBJ1-2; d_call: NA; cdr3_aa: SVDRAQGSNYGYT
v_call: TRBV3-1; j_call: TRBJ2-5; d_call: TRBD2; cdr3_aa: ASSQDLTSGQETQY
v_call: TRBV6-6; j_call: TRBJ2-1; d_call: NA; cdr3_aa: ASSVGVGEQF
v_call: TRBV20-1; j_call: TRBJ2-3; d_call: NA; cdr3_aa: SATKAADTQY
v_call: TRBV29-1; j_call: TRBJ2-1; d_call: NA; cdr3_aa: SVQVDEQF
v_call: TRBV4-1; j_call: TRBJ1-2; d_call: NA; cdr3_aa: ASSQEGNYGYT
v_call: TRBV24-1; j_call: TRBJ2-1; d_call: TRBD1; cdr3_aa: ATSEHRGSSYNEQF
v_call: TRBV27; j_call: TRBJ2-1; d_call: TRBD2; cdr3_aa: ASSGLAGVNEQF
v_call: TRBV10-3; j_call: TRBJ2-7; d_call: NA; cdr3_aa: AISDNRLAEQY
v_call: TRBV5-8; j_call: TRBJ1-2; d_call: NA; cdr3_aa: ASSPSYGYT
v_call: TRBV5-1; j_call: TRBJ2-1; d_call: TRBD1; cdr3_aa: ASKPGQGNYNEQF
v_call: TRBV12-3/TRBV12-4; j_call: TRBJ1-4; d_call: TRBD1; cdr3_aa: ASSLTGTANEKLF
v_call: TRBV7-2; j_call: TRBJ1-5; d_call: NA; cdr3_aa: ASSLDWQVNQPQH
v_call: TRBV5-1; j_call: TRBJ1-2; d_call: NA; cdr3_aa: ASSFNPGITNYGYT
v_call: TRBV19; j_call: TRBJ2-3; d_call: NA; cdr3_aa: ASSLQRVVGDTQY
v_call: TRBV20-1; j_call: TRBJ1-2; d_call: TRBD1; cdr3_aa: SARDLRGQANYGYT
v_call: TRBV19; j_call: TRBJ2-5; d_call: NA; cdr3_aa: ASSMVSGQETQY
v_call: TRBV20-1; j_call: TRBJ2-7; d_call: TRBD2; cdr3_aa: SARDMGSGRGYEQY
v_call: TRBV25-1; j_call: TRBJ2-5; d_call: TRBD1; cdr3_aa: ASSEPTGTGSETQY
v_call: TRBV5-4; j_call: TRBJ2-3; d_call: TRBD1; cdr3_aa: ASSITGTGGRDTQY
v_call: TRBV29-1; j_call: TRBJ2-3; d_call: NA; cdr3_aa: SVGAVSGTDTQY
v_call: TRBV20-1; j_call: TRBJ1-1; d_call: NA; cdr3_aa: SARVQAVVNTEAF
v_call: TRBV7-3; j_call: TRBJ2-2; d_call: TRBD2; cdr3_aa: ASSPTSGSPGELF
v_call: TRBV28; j_call: TRBJ1-2; d_call: TRBD1; cdr3_aa: ASSDRDGTRYGYT
v_call: TRBV11-2; j_call: TRBJ2-7; d_call: NA; cdr3_aa: ASSLGASYEQY
v_call: TRBV7-6; j_call: TRBJ1-2; d_call: TRBD1; cdr3_aa: ASSLDRGSGYT
v_call: TRBV9; j_call: TRBJ1-1; d_call: NA; cdr3_aa: ASSVTGSITEAF
v_call: TRBV28; j_call: TRBJ2-4; d_call: NA; cdr3_aa: ASSPTLAKNIQY
v_call: TRBV20-1; j_call: TRBJ2-3; d_call: NA; cdr3_aa: SARGIRLLTVADTQY
v_call: TRBV21-1; j_call: TRBJ2-2; d_call: NA; cdr3_aa: ASSKCLAENTGELF
v_call: TRBV5-6; j_call: TRBJ2-1; d_call: TRBD1; cdr3_aa: ASSLSGTGGYNEQF
v_call: TRBV11-2; j_call: TRBJ2-5; d_call: TRBD2; cdr3_aa: ASSSVSGRAQETQY
v_call: TRBV6-1; j_call: TRBJ1-6; d_call: NA; cdr3_aa: ASSERIGLTPLH
v_call: TRBV9; j_call: TRBJ1-2; d_call: TRBD1; cdr3_aa: ASSAYRGGYT
v_call: TRBV6-5; j_call: TRBJ2-1; d_call: NA; cdr3_aa: ASTDLDYNEQF
v_call: TRBV5-1; j_call: TRBJ1-5; d_call: NA; cdr3_aa: ARRGTPGRSNQPQH
v_call: TRBV27; j_call: TRBJ2-7; d_call: TRBD2; cdr3_aa: ASSLTASGAHEQY
v_call: TRBV12-3/TRBV12-4; j_call: TRBJ2-1; d_call: NA; cdr3_aa: ASNNPGQFNEQF
v_call: TRBV10-3; j_call: TRBJ2-3; d_call: NA; cdr3_aa: AIRDPSGGSGTDTQY
v_call: TRBV6-1; j_call: TRBJ2-7; d_call: TRBD2; cdr3_aa: ASSVREERYEQY
v_call: TRBV20-1; j_call: TRBJ2-5; d_call: TRBD1; cdr3_aa: SASSEQGARETQY
v_call: TRBV6-1; j_call: TRBJ1-5; d_call: NA; cdr3_aa: ASSESGSSQPQH
v_call: TRBV20-1; j_call: TRBJ2-5; d_call: TRBD2; cdr3_aa: SSLLIAGEETQY
v_call: TRBV18; j_call: TRBJ1-1; d_call: NA; cdr3_aa: ASSPPGRGEDTEAF
v_call: TRBV29-1; j_call: TRBJ1-1; d_call: TRBD1; cdr3_aa: SVNRGLNTEAF
v_call: TRBV10-3; j_call: TRBJ2-3; d_call: NA; cdr3_aa: AISESTLRHTQY
v_call: TRBV7-9; j_call: TRBJ2-7; d_call: TRBD2; cdr3_aa: ASSFGTSGSHEQY
v_call: TRBV27; j_call: TRBJ2-1; d_call: NA; cdr3_aa: ASPIRSFWLEREEF
v_call: TRBV3-1; j_call: TRBJ2-7; d_call: TRBD2; cdr3_aa: ASSPSWSGTYEQY
v_call: TRBV2; j_call: TRBJ1-6; d_call: TRBD1; cdr3_aa: ASSPGTGDSPLH